Shown below are 30 T cell receptor beta chains from a single sample sequenced in a study of blood T cell repertoires in COVID-19. Assay: immunoSEQ multiplex PCR; the TCRdb copy retains only in-frame clones and omits some. Of just over 300,000 clones listed, roughly 90% were seen once; the top ten hold 9.5%. The source material was PBMCs or T cells enriched from blood (not recorded which). The source of these receptors is a woman aged 35 to 49 who had recovered from COVID-19.

V usage is TRBV6-2 or TRBV6-3 and J usage is TRBJ1-5; 7 bases line up with TRBD1. The V gene end was trimmed by 2 bases and the J gene end by 6 bases; junction bases not matched to a gene: 7. The germline gives CDR1 MNHEY, CDR2 SVGEGT. The CDR3 totals 15 residues. The DNA for the CDR3 is TGTGCCAGCAGTTACGGGGCAGGGGGTTTTCAGCCCCAGCATTTT. Its protein is CASSYGAGGFQPQHF.

The chain uses TRBV6-2 or TRBV6-3 and TRBJ2-2; 14 bases fit TRBD2. The trim removed 6 bases at V and 5 bases at J, leaving 14 bases unmatched. The CDR3 extends over 19 amino acids. Germline CDR1 and CDR2: MNHEY and SVGEGT. DNA for the CDR3: TGTGCCAGCAGCCGGGCGAGACTAGCGGGAGGGCCAGGGACCGGGGAGCTGTTTTTT. Translation gives CASSRARLAGGPGTGELFF.

V usage is TRBV6-5 and J usage is TRBJ2-7, with TRBD1 identical over 7 bases. With V trimmed by 0 bases and J by 5 bases, 4 bases remained unmatched. The CDR3 runs 14 residues. Germline-derived CDR1 and CDR2 are MNHEY and SVGAGI. CDR3 protein: CASSYSTGDHEQYF. The CDR3 nucleotides are TGTGCCAGCAGTTACTCCACAGGGGACCACGAGCAGTACTTC.

The chain uses TRBV7-2 and TRBJ2-1, with a tentative D call TRBD2 (6 bases). Germline values: CDR1 SGHTA, CDR2 FQGNSA. The CDR3 length is 17 residues. V lost 1 base and J 10 bases, leaving 23 bases between the germline ends. The CDR3 sequence: CASSLGSPASARREQFF. In nucleotides, the CDR3 is TGTGCCAGCAGCTTAGGATCCCCGGCTAGCGCCCGCCGGGAGCAGTTCTTC. Using reference TRBV7-2 and TRBJ2-1 for the parts outside the CDR3, the full variable domain is GAGVSQSPSNKVTEKGKDVELRCDPISGHTALYWYRQSLGQGLEFLIYFQGNSAPDKSGLPSDRFSAERTGGSVSTLTIQRTQQEDSAVYLCASSLGSPASARREQFFGPGTRLTVL.

The J gene is TRBJ1-1, the V gene TRBV18; 8 bases are a match to TRBD1. Trimming removed 2 bases from V and 6 bases from J; junction bases left unmatched: 5. The CDR3 spans 14 residues. Germline V gene lookup returns CDR1 KGHSH and CDR2 LQKENI. CDR3 region: CASSPGQGGAEAFF. The CDR3 nucleotides read TGTGCCAGCTCACCAGGACAGGGAGGCGCTGAAGCTTTCTTT.

The chain has TRBV28 and TRBJ2-3; maybe TRBD1 (5 bases). This CDR3 is 14 amino acids long. V shed 10 bases and J shed 0 bases, with 14 bases lying between them. In germline, CDR1 is MDHEN, CDR2 SYDVKM. The CDR3 loop reads CATLIGASTDTQYF. The CDR3 region has the DNA TGTGCCACCCTTATAGGGGCTAGCACAGATACGCAGTATTTT.

The chain uses TRBV28 and TRBJ1-5, with D possibly matching TRBD1 (6 bases). Germline V gene lookup returns CDR1 MDHEN and CDR2 SYDVKM. The CDR3 runs 15 residues. The V end was cut by 3 bases, the J end by 5 bases, with 14 bases between. CDR3 protein: CASSLRSGVHQPQHF. The CDR3 DNA is TGTGCCAGCAGTTTGCGATCAGGGGTACATCAGCCCCAGCATTTT.

The rearrangement uses TRBV15 and TRBJ1-3; D is ambiguous. V shed 5 bases and J shed 1 base, with 12 bases lying between them. Germline assignment: CDR1 LNHNV and CDR2 YYDKDF (reference sequence). The CDR3 covers 15 residues. CDR3 residues: CATSRSGFSGNTIYF. The DNA of the CDR3 is TGTGCCACCAGCCGATCGGGTTTTTCTGGAAACACCATATATTTT.

The CDR3 protein is CASSRSGSYNEQFF. CDR3 bases: TGTGCCAGCAGCCGGAGTGGGTCCTACAATGAGCAGTTCTTC. The chain employs TRBV11-2 and TRBJ2-1, with unresolved D. Germline assignment: CDR1 SGHAT and CDR2 FQNNGV. The V gene lost 5 bases and the J gene lost 1 base, with 9 bases spanning the gap. The CDR3 spans 14 residues. Full variable domain (missing parts from reference TRBV11-2 and TRBJ2-1): EAGVAQSPRYKIIEKRQSVAFWCNPISGHATLYWYQQILGQGPKLLIQFQNNGVVDDSQLPKDRFSAERLKGVDSTLKIQPAKLEDSAVYLCASSRSGSYNEQFFGPGTRLTVL.

The chain recombines TRBV12-3 or TRBV12-4 with TRBJ1-5; 9 nucleotides align to TRBD1. There are 13 residues in the CDR3. Germline trimming cut 6 bases from V and 8 bases from J; bases unmatched to any gene: 5. The CDR3 here is CASSYDRGEPQHF. The CDR3 DNA is TGTGCCAGCAGCTACGACAGGGGGGAGCCCCAGCATTTT.

The chain recombines TRBV2 with TRBJ2-3; D may be TRBD1 (6 bases). From germline, CDR1 is SNHLY and CDR2 FYNNEI. Trimming removed 6 bases from V and 4 bases from J, with 14 bases in between. The CDR3 runs to 14 residues. The CDR3 region has the DNA TGTGCCAGCAGCCGGGACATCCCCGCAGATACGCAGTATTTT. It codes for CASSRDIPADTQYF.

This chain links TRBV11-2 with TRBJ1-4; the D is unclear. CDR1 is SGHAT, CDR2 FQNNGV, per germline. Trimming shortened V by 5 bases and J by 5 bases, and 18 bases separated the two germline ends. CDR3 length: 16 residues. Written as DNA, the CDR3 is TGTGCCAGCAGCATCTCATTAGCGGGAGGGAATGAAAAACTGTTTTTT. Its protein product is CASSISLAGGNEKLFF. The full variable domain, with the rest looked up from reference TRBV11-2 and TRBJ1-4, is EAGVAQSPRYKIIEKRQSVAFWCNPISGHATLYWYQQILGQGPKLLIQFQNNGVVDDSQLPKDRFSAERLKGVDSTLKIQPAKLEDSAVYLCASSISLAGGNEKLFFGSGTQLSVL.

The chain couples TRBV19 to TRBJ1-5; D is uncertain. Trimming stripped 3 bases from V and 0 bases from J, with 12 bases between. CDR1 is LNHDA, CDR2 SQIVND, per germline (reference sequence). CDR3 length: 16 amino acids. Here the CDR3 DNA reads TGTGCCAGTAGTATTAGCGACCCTTATAGCAATCAGCCCCAGCATTTT. Translation: CASSISDPYSNQPQHF.

The genes are TRBV14 and TRBJ2-1, with D perhaps TRBD1 (6 bases). In germline, CDR1 is SGHDN, CDR2 FVKESK. CDR3 length equals 17 residues. Deletions cut 0 bases from V and 8 bases from J, with 20 bases between. CDR3 sequence reads: CASSQERRTGWVDEQFF. DNA of the CDR3: TGTGCCAGCAGCCAAGAAAGGCGTACAGGGTGGGTTGATGAGCAGTTCTTC. The full variable domain, rest sourced from reference TRBV14 and TRBJ2-1, is EAGVTQFPSHSVIEKGQTVTLRCDPISGHDNLYWYRRVMGKEIKFLLHFVKESKQDESGMPNNRFLAERTGGTYSTLKVQPAELEDSGVYFCASSQERRTGWVDEQFFGPGTRLTVL.

This chain connects TRBV9 to TRBJ2-3; weak D call: TRBD2 (7 bases). CDR1 and CDR2 from the germline V gene are SGDLS and YYNGEE. This CDR3 region has 14 residues. V lost 2 bases and J lost 4, with 11 bases in between. The CDR3 here is CASSVGGPADTQYF. In nucleotides, the CDR3 is TGTGCCAGCAGCGTGGGGGGGCCCGCAGATACGCAGTATTTT.

The V and J genes are TRBV7-9 and TRBJ1-5; the D gene is possibly TRBD1 (5 bases). Trimming shortened V by 7 bases and J by 9 bases, and 13 bases separated the two germline ends. CDR3 length: 12 amino acids. Germline-derived CDR1 and CDR2 are SEHNR and FQNEAQ (reference sequence). The CDR3 spells CASIRRQWPQHF. The CDR3 DNA follows: TGTGCCAGCATTCGACGACAGTGGCCCCAGCATTTT.

V is TRBV12-3 or TRBV12-4 and J is TRBJ1-1; TRBD1 is a possible D gene (5 bases). V gave up 6 bases and J gave up 7 bases, with 12 bases separating them. The CDR3 has 12 residues. The CDR3 loop reads CASRERQIEAFF. In DNA form, the CDR3 reads TGTGCCAGCAGGGAGAGACAGATTGAAGCTTTCTTT.

The gene calls are TRBV27 and TRBJ1-6; 11 positions agree with TRBD1. Germline-derived CDR1 and CDR2 are MNHEY and SMNVEV (reference sequence). J gave up 12 bases and V 5 bases, and 6 bases lay outside the gene matches. This CDR3 has 14 residues. In DNA form, the CDR3 reads TGTGCCAGCAGTCCGCGGGACAGGGGGGGACCCCTCCACTTT. As protein: CASSPRDRGGPLHF.

The chain uses TRBV2 and TRBJ2-2, with a tentative D call TRBD2 (7 bases). Germline CDR1 is SNHLY and CDR2 is FYNNEI. The ends were cut back, 9 bases at V and 4 bases at J, with 15 bases in the middle. The CDR3 is 14 residues long. CDR3 in amino acids: CASRGARATGELFF. The CDR3, as DNA: TGTGCCAGTCGGGGGGCGCGAGCCACCGGGGAGCTGTTTTTT.

The gene calls are TRBV3-1 (or the pseudogene TRBV3-2) and TRBJ2-2; D remains ambiguous. The V gene's germline CDR1 is LGHDT and CDR2 YNNKEL (reference sequence). The CDR3 contains 12 residues. V dropped 3 bases and J dropped 5 bases, with 4 bases sitting between them. The CDR3 spells CASSQRTGELFF. In DNA form, the CDR3 reads TGTGCCAGCAGCCAGAGGACCGGGGAGCTGTTTTTT.

This clone was found once. The chain uses TRBV7-2 and TRBJ1-2; 9 bases are shared with TRBD1. The CDR3 extends over 15 amino acids. Germline CDR1 is SGHTA and CDR2 is FQGNSA. The V and J ends lost 0 bases and 4 bases, in that order; junction bases with no gene match: 3. CDR3 loop: CASSLASGQGYGYTF. DNA for the CDR3: TGTGCCAGCAGCTTAGCGTCGGGACAGGGCTATGGCTACACCTTC.

The chain is built from TRBV7-2 and TRBJ1-2; TRBD1 is a possible D gene (6 bases). Germline V gene data show CDR1 as SGHTA and CDR2 as FQGNSA. V dropped 5 bases and J dropped 6 bases, with 10 bases sitting between them. The CDR3 consists of 12 residues. This CDR3 reads CASSLYRDGYTF. Written as DNA, the CDR3 is TGTGCCAGCAGCCTATACAGGGATGGCTACACCTTC.

CDR3 bases: TGTGCCAGCATCCCTTCGGGAGGGATGGGCGAGCAGTTCTTC. It codes for CASIPSGGMGEQFF. The chain uses TRBV6-2 or TRBV6-3 and TRBJ2-1, with 8 nucleotides matching TRBD2. V was clipped by 7 bases and J by 10 bases; unmatched bases: 12. The CDR3 spans 14 residues. Looked up from germline, CDR1 is MNHEY and CDR2 is SVGEGT.

The count of this clone is one. The chain combines TRBV29-1 with TRBJ1-2; TRBD1 is a possible D gene (6 bases). This CDR3 has 15 amino acids. Germline loops: CDR1 SQVTM, CDR2 ANQGSEA. V gave up 1 base and J gave up 0 bases, with 12 bases separating them. The CDR3 region has the DNA TGCAGCGTTGAAGGCCCGACAGGATCTAACTATGGCTACACCTTC. This codes for CSVEGPTGSNYGYTF.

V gene TRBV12-3 or TRBV12-4 combines with J gene TRBJ2-7; D gene uncertain. Trimming shortened V by 5 bases and J by 7 bases, and 12 bases separated the two germline ends. This CDR3 region has 12 residues. CDR3 residues: CASSAGEVEQYF. CDR3 DNA sequence: TGTGCCAGCAGTGCCGGTGAGGTGGAGCAGTACTTC.

The chain recombines TRBV24-1 with TRBJ2-2; 7 nucleotides agree with TRBD2. V lost 4 bases, J lost 5 bases, and 3 bases stayed unmatched. Germline V gene data show CDR1 as KGHDR and CDR2 as SFDVKD. The CDR3 totals 14 residues. CDR3 residues: CATSEAGVTGELFF. The DNA of the CDR3 is TGTGCCACCAGTGAGGCGGGGGTGACCGGGGAGCTGTTTTTT.

Concerning this clone: The same CDR3 arises from other DNA sequences in this sample as well. This chain links TRBV19 with TRBJ2-5; D is perhaps TRBD2 (6 bases). Germline-derived CDR1 and CDR2 are LNHDA and SQIVND (reference sequence). Trimming cost V 2 bases and J 5 bases, with 6 bases left between them. The CDR3 consists of 12 residues. CDR3 bases: TGTGCCAGTAGTATAAGCGGGGAGACCCAGTACTTC. This translates into CASSISGETQYF.

The V call is TRBV29-1, the J call TRBJ1-3, with D unresolved. The CDR3 totals 12 residues. V was shortened by 7 bases and J by 0 bases, with 7 bases between the two germline ends. Germline V gene sequence: CDR1 SQVTM, CDR2 ANQGSEA. CDR3 sequence: CSGRVSGNTIYF. The CDR3 region has the DNA TGCAGCGGGAGAGTCTCTGGAAACACCATATATTTT.

V and J are TRBV4-2 and TRBJ2-7; 11 nucleotides match TRBD2. The V and J ends lost 4 bases and 2 bases, in that order; junction bases with no gene match: 10. Per germline, CDR1 LGHNA and CDR2 YNFKEQ. CDR3 length: 17 amino acids. CDR3 nucleotides: TGTGCCAGCAGCCCACTCCTAGCGGGAGGAGGGGCCTACGAGCAGTACTTC. As protein: CASSPLLAGGGAYEQYF.

V and J are TRBV30 and TRBJ2-2; tentatively, D is TRBD2 (5 bases). Trimming shortened V by 2 bases and J by 4 bases, and 17 bases separated the two germline ends. The CDR3 has 16 residues. Germline V gives CDR1 GTSNPN, CDR2 SVGIG (reference sequence). The CDR3 bases are TGTGCCTGGAGTCCGGGATCCCTACCTTCCACCGGGGAGCTGTTTTTT. Translation: CAWSPGSLPSTGELFF.